The 13 T cell receptor beta chains in this list originate from one sample, sequenced in a study of blood T cell repertoires in COVID-19. Here immunoSEQ multiplex PCR was the method, and the copy in TCRdb shows in-frame clones only, minus some. The sample yields more than 60,000 clones, about 74% seen once. Input material: peripheral blood. Receptors were obtained from a human donor with acute or convalescent COVID-19. The donor label of this sample is uncertain.

In this sample, this clone turned up a few times. J is TRBJ2-3 and V is TRBV30, with TRBD1 matching over 8 bases. The CDR3 covers 14 residues. Germline loops: CDR1 GTSNPN, CDR2 SVGIG (reference sequence). Losses at the gene ends were 7 bases for V and 0 bases for J; bases not matched to a gene: 6. This chain's CDR3 is CASTGTGSTDTQYF. The CDR3 region has the DNA TGTGCCTCAACCGGGACAGGTAGCACAGATACGCAGTATTTT.

V usage is TRBV5-6 and J usage is TRBJ1-2; a weak D match, TRBD1 (5 bases). The CDR3 is made up of 13 amino acids. Germline-derived CDR1 and CDR2 are SGHDT and YYEEEE. V was trimmed by 1 base and J by 7 bases, leaving 11 bases between them. Here the CDR3 reads CASSLNRLGGYTF. The CDR3 coding sequence is TGTGCCAGCAGCTTGAACAGGCTGGGTGGCTACACCTTC. The full variable domain, its missing parts supplied by reference TRBV5-6 and TRBJ1-2, is DAGVTQSPTHLIKTRGQQVTLRCSPKSGHDTVSWYQQALGQGPQFIFQYYEEEERQRGNFPDRFSGHQFPNYSSELNVNALLLGDSALYLCASSLNRLGGYTFGSGTRLTVV.

The chain links TRBV15 to TRBJ1-3; D gene ambiguous. The CDR3 covers 14 residues. Germline V lookup: CDR1 LNHNV, CDR2 YYDKDF (reference sequence). Trimming shortened V by 5 bases and J by 7 bases, and 15 bases separated the two germline ends. CDR3 coding DNA: TGTGCCACCAGCCCCGGCGGCGCTAGTAACACCATATATTTT. Residues: CATSPGGASNTIYF.

The rearrangement uses TRBV2 and TRBJ2-1, with D unclear. Trimming removed 2 bases from V and 5 bases from J, with 10 bases in between. Per the germline V gene, CDR1 is SNHLY and CDR2 is FYNNEI. There are 14 residues in the CDR3. The CDR3 protein is CASSERNYNNEQFF. The CDR3 coding sequence is TGTGCCAGCAGTGAAAGGAACTATAACAATGAGCAGTTCTTC.

Comment on this clone: Germline and junction disagree at one end, which may indicate a read error. The CDR3 nucleotides are TGTGCCAGTACGGGGACAGGGAACCAGCCGAGGTTC. Its translation is CASTGTGNQPRF. The chain has TRBV19 and TRBJ1-2, with 9 nucleotides matching TRBD1. This CDR3 contains 12 residues. Looked up from germline, CDR1 is LNHDA and CDR2 is SQIVND (reference sequence).

This chain connects TRBV27 to TRBJ1-2; TRBD1 matches at 9 bases. In germline, CDR1 is MNHEY, CDR2 SMNVEV (reference sequence). The CDR3 is 16 residues long. The V and J ends lost 5 bases and 7 bases, in that order; junction bases with no gene match: 14. Here the CDR3 reads CASSTTVDRGPIGYTF. The CDR3 DNA reads TGTGCCAGCAGTACAACCGTGGACAGGGGTCCTATTGGCTACACCTTC.

The chain uses TRBV5-4 and TRBJ2-3, with D possibly TRBD2 on 6 matching bases. V was trimmed by 2 bases and J by 2 bases, leaving 9 bases between them. CDR3 length equals 14 residues. CDR1 is SGHNT, CDR2 YYREEE, per germline (reference sequence). CDR3 DNA sequence: TGTGCCAGCAGCTTTTGGCGGGACACAGATACGCAGTATTTT. Its protein is CASSFWRDTDTQYF. The whole variable domain, remainder taken from reference TRBV5-4 and TRBJ2-3, is ETGVTQSPTHLIKTRGQQVTLRCSSQSGHNTVSWYQQALGQGPQFIFQYYREEENGRGNFPPRFSGLQFPNYSSELNVNALELDDSALYLCASSFWRDTDTQYFGPGTRLTVL.

The J gene is TRBJ2-1, the V gene TRBV18; D possibly corresponds to TRBD1 (6 bases). CDR3 size: 15 residues. Trimming stripped 0 bases from V and 4 bases from J, with 10 bases between. The germline CDR1 and CDR2 sequences are KGHSH and LQKENI. The CDR3 nucleotides read TGTGCCAGCTCACCACCCGGACAGATTTACAATGAGCAGTTCTTC. This gives the protein CASSPPGQIYNEQFF.

The chain uses TRBV28 and TRBJ2-2, with D hard to call. Looked up from germline, CDR1 is MDHEN and CDR2 is SYDVKM. Trimming took off 6 bases at V and 0 bases at J, with 11 bases between the two ends. CDR3 length: 15 amino acids. The CDR3 loop reads CASRPRAANTGELFF. CDR3 DNA sequence: TGTGCCAGCAGGCCCCGCGCGGCGAACACCGGGGAGCTGTTTTTT.

The chain has TRBV12-5 and TRBJ1-2, with D hard to call. Germline V gives CDR1 LGHNT, CDR2 FRNRAP. The CDR3 spans 12 residues. V was shortened by 3 bases and J by 8 bases, with 10 bases between the two germline ends. Here the CDR3 reads CASGFEGGGYTF. The CDR3 coding sequence is TGTGCTAGTGGTTTCGAGGGTGGAGGCTACACCTTC. The full variable domain, its missing parts supplied by reference TRBV12-5 and TRBJ1-2, is DARVTQTPRHKVTEMGQEVTMRCQPILGHNTVFWYRQTMMQGLELLAYFRNRAPLDDSGMPKDRFSAEMPDATLATLKIQPSEPRDSAVYFCASGFEGGGYTFGSGTRLTVV.

V is TRBV11-2 and J is TRBJ2-3, with 11 bases aligning to TRBD1. The V gene end was trimmed by 8 bases and the J gene end by 6 bases; junction bases not matched to a gene: 7. CDR3 length equals 14 residues. Germline assignment: CDR1 SGHAT and CDR2 FQNNGV. Here the CDR3 DNA reads TGTGCCAGCCTCGGACAGGGGGCTTGGGATACGCAGTATTTT. It encodes CASLGQGAWDTQYF.

The chain couples TRBV3-1 (or the pseudogene TRBV3-2) to TRBJ2-1; TRBD2 aligns across 7 bases. Trimming cost V 1 base and J 5 bases; bases outside gene matches: 2. The CDR3 covers 14 residues. CDR1 is LGHDT and CDR2 is YNNKEL in the germline V gene (reference sequence). This chain's CDR3 is CASSQARGDNEQFF. Here the CDR3 DNA reads TGTGCCAGCAGCCAAGCCCGGGGGGACAATGAGCAGTTCTTC.

The V call is TRBV5-1, the J call TRBJ1-3; D perhaps matches TRBD1 (5 bases). CDR3 size: 16 residues. Germline CDR1 reads SGHRS; CDR2 reads YFSETQ. Trimming removed 0 bases at V and 0 bases at J, with 10 bases between. The CDR3 reads CASSLEGRISGNTIYF. The CDR3 bases are TGCGCCAGCAGCTTGGAGGGGCGCATCTCTGGAAACACCATATATTTT.